The clone carrying this TCR beta chain was seen once. The antigen is not known. One end of the junction does not line up with germline, which may come from a read error. Germline CDR1 is LGHNA and CDR2 is YSLEER. The CDR3 extends over 18 amino acids. The source material, roughly 18-30 mg of unsorted bulk tissue, was used to co-extract RNA and DNA. This specimen belongs to a study of tumor-infiltrating lymphocytes in primary liver carcinoma. Study-level results: Only about 7-24% of top clones occurred in every one of the five tumor regions.

TCR beta cDNA came from about 500 ng total RNA, primed with a constant-region primer. It was through three nested multiplex PCR rounds of slightly modified ARM-PCR that TCR beta libraries arose. Rounds one and two of PCR, each of roughly 10 cycles, were primed with TRBV1-TRBV30 forward primers and a C-beta reverse primer. TCRdb passed the multiplex PCR reads through MiXCR, listing each CDR3 protein once. The table records tens of thousands of distinct CDR3 sequences, approximately 77% of them present only once. Sequenced material: liver tumor tissue from sampling region 5. Subset meaning: tumor region T5, tumor centre. This sequence was found in a woman aged 30 to 39 with primary liver carcinoma and hepatitis B virus infection. The chain links TRBV4-3 to TRBJ2-3; D gene unclear. The CDR3 DNA follows: TGCACCAGCAGCCAGTCGGTCTGGCTGGGTGATTCCGATGATGCGCAGTATTTT. It yields the protein CTSSQSVWLGDSDDAQYF.